Given below is one TCR beta chain in context. These data are taken from a study of shared T cell receptors in the human thymus. V lost 1 base to trimming and J lost 8 bases, with 14 bases between them. The CDR3 runs 14 residues. The germline CDR1 and CDR2 sequences are SGHTA and FQGNSA. Clones were sequenced by immunoSEQ multiplex PCR, and TCRdb holds only the in-frame ones, with some missing. The repertoire has 700,000 or so clones, 70% to 90% of them found once; the top ten carry around 0.01%. The data also belong to a second study, concerning human thymus T cells. That work contributes: Donation came from healthy Finnish infants having corrective surgery for congenital heart defects. Thymus pieces cut out during corrective heart surgery were the tissue that was used.

The chain links TRBV7-2 to TRBJ1-2; D may be TRBD1 (5 bases). The sample comprised thymocytes. The receptor's source is a girl less than two years old with a congenital heart defect. CDR3 residues: CASSLETLQGGYTF. Written as DNA, the CDR3 is TGTGCCAGCAGCTTAGAGACGCTCCAGGGAGGCTACACCTTC.